This T cell receptor (beta chain) stems from a study of blood T cells in healthy people across ages (dated by TCRdb to 2013 to 2016). About the full investigation: In model experiments, template switching captured roughly one uniquely barcoded TCR beta cDNA molecule for every two T cells. To avoid experimental bias, donors of different ages were distributed randomly across sequencing lanes. For two donors (one aged 18 to 29 and one aged 80 or older), the study analyzed two additional independent replicas of 1 million unique cDNA reads from the same blood draw. To track age-related changes in TCR beta repertoire diversity, the study relied on deep sequencing normalized with unique cDNA molecular identifiers. The donors were divided into four age groups: young (average around 16 years), middle-aged (around 41), aged (roughly 66) and long-lived (around 87).

Receptor libraries were prepared by 5' RACE. The listed sequencing device is Illumina HiSeq 2500. A second roughly 6 to 11 cycle PCR used a sample-barcoded 5' primer and a J-beta primer mix. Each TCR beta cDNA molecule received a unique molecular identifier from a template-switch 5' adaptor carrying 12 random nucleotides. At least 2.5 million CDR3-containing paired-end reads were obtained from each sample. The Mint cDNA synthesis kit, primed by a TRBC-specific oligonucleotide, was used to synthesize first-strand cDNA from all RNA. After uracil-DNA glycosylase treatment, a first 18-cycle PCR used universal primers M1SS and BC2_uni_R on all cDNA. Regarding the original processing steps: For normalization, 1 million high-quality reads, each with a distinct molecular identifier, were randomly selected from each sample. Instead of being binned into consensus sequences, reads with shared molecular identifiers were discarded. CDR3 identification, clonotype clustering and error correction used MiTCR with a Q25 quality threshold and the strictest error-elimination algorithm. A nonparametric unseen species model using Euler transformation provided a lower-bound estimate of total TCR beta diversity. TCRdb trimmed the raw reads at Q25, called clones with MiXCR and kept productive beta chains. Each record represents a unique CDR3 protein, reported with the most common genes and DNA among its rows. None of the V and J calls come from the authors' own analysis; TCRdb made them. The sample includes hundreds of thousands of distinct CDR3 sequences, with over 20% observed a single time. Approximately 3.7% of the sample is in the top ten clones.

This clonotype was seen a few times. Its antigen remains undetermined. No base quality information exists; no much larger clone differs at one position. What the authors observed across the whole study: Observed TCR beta diversity per million T cells fell roughly linearly with age, and a significant reduction was already apparent by age roughly 40. Donor CMV infection status was unknown, potentially confounding age-related changes in expanded clonotypes. Compared with the aged group, the long-lived group had more naive CD4+ T cells, fewer expanded clones and increased TCR diversity, a pattern suggesting age selection. Estimates of total diversity from one million sequenced T cells were regarded as lower bounds and underestimates. A strong correlation was found between observed TCR beta diversity and the percentage of naive T cells measured by flow cytometry. Conclusive comparison of naive and antigen-experienced compartments was prevented by the profiling of bulk unsorted PBMCs.

The 40 or so donors, aged about 6 to 100 years, were systemically healthy Caucasian individuals from Russia. Roughly 9.5 milliliters of peripheral blood were drawn from each donor into EDTA-treated Vacutainer tubes. PBMCs were isolated by Ficoll-Paque density-gradient centrifugation, with at least 6 million obtained per sample. Total RNA was extracted from PBMCs with Trizol reagent, with at least 5 micrograms obtained per sample. The percentages of naive CD45RAhigh/CD27high T cells were determined by flow cytometry on a PBMC aliquot from every donor. V trim: 8 bases; J trim: 7 bases; unmatched bases: 18. CDR1 and CDR2 were assigned from the germline V gene as MNHNS and SASEGT. The CDR3 sequence holds 17 residues, the cysteine and phenylalanine included. Only the CDR3 region is kept as DNA, spanning 51 bases read in frame from base 1.

This receptor chain uses TRBV6-1 and TRBJ2-2; the junction holds 8 bases that match TRBD1. The sequencing sample was made of blood. The receptor's source is a man aged 65-85 years in good health. At the DNA level, the sequence is TGTGCCAGCGCCTTGGTCGCCAGGGGGCGCGATGGCGGGGAGCTGTTTTTT. It encodes CASALVARGRDGGELFF.